This record covers a single TCR beta chain. No antigen is known for it. It was cDNA, reverse transcribed from extracted RNA, that served as the sequencing template. This table comes from immunoSEQ multiplex PCR, and its TCRdb copy is limited to in-frame clones, with some not included. The repertoire holds about 250,000 clones, with approximately 61% as singletons. This record comes from a study of CD8+ T cells in alopecia areata. Germline V gene sequence: CDR1 SGHRS, CDR2 YFSETQ. V dropped 7 bases and J dropped 3 bases, with 12 bases sitting between them. This CDR3 spans 13 amino acids. The study's findings and limits: Normal scalp showed lower clonality than lesional scalp, especially alopecia totalis/universalis.

Source: CD4+ T cells sorted from blood, taken at week 0. The receptor's source is a human donor with alopecia areata. The chain uses TRBV5-1 and TRBJ2-3; unclear D gene. DNA for the CDR3: TGCGCCAGCCAATCCGGACGGACAGATACGCAGTATTTT. Translated, it gives CASQSGRTDTQYF.